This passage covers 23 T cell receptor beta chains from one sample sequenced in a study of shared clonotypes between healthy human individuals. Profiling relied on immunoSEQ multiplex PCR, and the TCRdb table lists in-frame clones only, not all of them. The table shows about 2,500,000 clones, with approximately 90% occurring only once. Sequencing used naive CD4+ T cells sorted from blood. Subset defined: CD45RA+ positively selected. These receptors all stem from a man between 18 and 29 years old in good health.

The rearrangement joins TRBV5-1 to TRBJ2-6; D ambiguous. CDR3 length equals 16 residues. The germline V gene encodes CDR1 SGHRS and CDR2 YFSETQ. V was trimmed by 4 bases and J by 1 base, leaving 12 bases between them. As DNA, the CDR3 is TGCGCCAGCAGCACCCCCAAGGTGTCTGGGGCCAACGTCCTGACTTTC. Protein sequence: CASSTPKVSGANVLTF.

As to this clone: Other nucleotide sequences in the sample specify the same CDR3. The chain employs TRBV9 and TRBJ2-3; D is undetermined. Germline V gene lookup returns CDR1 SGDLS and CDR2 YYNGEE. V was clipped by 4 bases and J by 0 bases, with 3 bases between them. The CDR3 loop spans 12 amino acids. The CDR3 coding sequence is TGTGCCAGCAGCCCCAGCACAGATACGCAGTATTTT. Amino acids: CASSPSTDTQYF.

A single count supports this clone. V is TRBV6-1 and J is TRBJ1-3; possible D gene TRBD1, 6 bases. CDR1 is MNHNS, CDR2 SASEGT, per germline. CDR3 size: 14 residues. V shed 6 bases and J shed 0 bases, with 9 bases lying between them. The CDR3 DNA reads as TGTGCCAGCAGGAAGGGGGACTCTGGAAACACCATATATTTT. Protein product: CASRKGDSGNTIYF.

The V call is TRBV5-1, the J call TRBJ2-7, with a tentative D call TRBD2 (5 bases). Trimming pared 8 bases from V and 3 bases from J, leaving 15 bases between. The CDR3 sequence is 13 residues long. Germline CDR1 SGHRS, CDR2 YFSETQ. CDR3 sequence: CASCREGNYEQYF. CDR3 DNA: TGCGCCAGTTGTCGGGAAGGGAACTACGAGCAGTACTTC.

CDR3 region: CASSISLGTAYQETQYF. The CDR3 bases are TGTGCCAGTAGTATATCTCTGGGGACAGCCTACCAAGAGACCCAGTACTTC. V is TRBV19 and J is TRBJ2-5, with 7 nucleotides matching TRBD1. There are 17 residues in the CDR3. V lost 2 bases to trimming and J lost 0 bases; unmatched junction nucleotides: 9. Germline loops: CDR1 LNHDA, CDR2 SQIVND (reference sequence).

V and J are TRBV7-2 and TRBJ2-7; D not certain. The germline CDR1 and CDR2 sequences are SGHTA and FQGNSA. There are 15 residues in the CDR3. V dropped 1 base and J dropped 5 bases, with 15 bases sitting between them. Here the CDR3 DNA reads TGTGCCAGCAGCTTAGAGGGCAGGTCCCTCGACGAGCAGTACTTC. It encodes CASSLEGRSLDEQYF.

The chain's CDR3 is CASSSRGDYQPQHF. The CDR3 nucleotides read TGTGCCAGTAGCTCCAGGGGCGATTATCAGCCCCAGCATTTT. This chain uses TRBV19 with TRBJ1-5; D is perhaps TRBD1 (6 bases). From germline, CDR1 is LNHDA and CDR2 SQIVND (reference sequence). V was pared by 6 bases and J by 5 bases, with 14 bases between. This CDR3 comprises 14 residues.

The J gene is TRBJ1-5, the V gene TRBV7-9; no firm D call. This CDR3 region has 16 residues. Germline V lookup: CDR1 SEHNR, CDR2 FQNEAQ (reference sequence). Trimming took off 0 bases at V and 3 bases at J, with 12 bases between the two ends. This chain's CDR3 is CASSLALGQFNQPQHF. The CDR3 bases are TGTGCCAGCAGCTTAGCGCTCGGGCAATTCAATCAGCCCCAGCATTTT.

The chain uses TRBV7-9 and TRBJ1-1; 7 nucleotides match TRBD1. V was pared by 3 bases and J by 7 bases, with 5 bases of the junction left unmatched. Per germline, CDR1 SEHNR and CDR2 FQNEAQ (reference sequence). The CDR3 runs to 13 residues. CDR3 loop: CASSFSGTVEAFF. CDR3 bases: TGTGCCAGCAGCTTCTCCGGGACAGTTGAAGCTTTCTTT.

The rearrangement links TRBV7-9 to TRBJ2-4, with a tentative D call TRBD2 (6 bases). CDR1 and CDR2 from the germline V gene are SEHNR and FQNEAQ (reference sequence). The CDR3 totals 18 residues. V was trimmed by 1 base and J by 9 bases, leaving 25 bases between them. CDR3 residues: CASSLGPAVGTPTGIQYF. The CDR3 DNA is TGTGCCAGCAGCTTAGGCCCGGCTGTCGGGACTCCAACGGGCATTCAGTACTTC.

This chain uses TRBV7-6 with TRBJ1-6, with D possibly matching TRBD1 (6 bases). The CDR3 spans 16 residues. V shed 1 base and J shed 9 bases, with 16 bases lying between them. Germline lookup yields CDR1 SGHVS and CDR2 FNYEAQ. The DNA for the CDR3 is TGTGCCAGCAGCTTAGTCGGACAGCATCTAAGTTCACCCCTCCACTTT. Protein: CASSLVGQHLSSPLHF.

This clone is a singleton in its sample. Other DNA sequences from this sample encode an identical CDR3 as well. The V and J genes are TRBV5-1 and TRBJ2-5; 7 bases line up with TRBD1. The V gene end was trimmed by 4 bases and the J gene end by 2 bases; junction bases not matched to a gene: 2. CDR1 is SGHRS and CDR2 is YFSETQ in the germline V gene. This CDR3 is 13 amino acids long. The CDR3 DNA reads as TGCGCCAGCAGCCCGACAGGGCAAGAGACCCAGTACTTC. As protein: CASSPTGQETQYF.

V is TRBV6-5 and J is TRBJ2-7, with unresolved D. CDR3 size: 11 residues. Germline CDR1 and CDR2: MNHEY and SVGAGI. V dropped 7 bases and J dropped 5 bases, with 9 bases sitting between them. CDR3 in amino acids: CASKTRDEQYF. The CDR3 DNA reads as TGTGCCAGCAAAACAAGGGACGAGCAGTACTTC.

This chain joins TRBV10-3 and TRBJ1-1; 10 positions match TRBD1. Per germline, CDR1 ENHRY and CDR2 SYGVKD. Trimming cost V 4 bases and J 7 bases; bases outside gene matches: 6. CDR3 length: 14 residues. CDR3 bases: TGTGCCATCAGTGGCGGGGACAGGGGAAATGAAGCTTTCTTT. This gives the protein CAISGGDRGNEAFF.

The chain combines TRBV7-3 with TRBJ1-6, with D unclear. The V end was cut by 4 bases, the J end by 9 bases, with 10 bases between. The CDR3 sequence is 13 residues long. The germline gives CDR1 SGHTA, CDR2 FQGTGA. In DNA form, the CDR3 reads TGTGCCAGCAGCTCCATCGAGGGTTCACCCCTCCACTTT. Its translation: CASSSIEGSPLHF. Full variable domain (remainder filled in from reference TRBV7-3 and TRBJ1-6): GAGVSQTPSNKVTEKGKYVELRCDPISGHTALYWYRQSLGQGPEFLIYFQGTGAADDSGLPNDRFFAVRPEGSVSTLKIQRTERGDSAVYLCASSSIEGSPLHFGNGTRLTVT.

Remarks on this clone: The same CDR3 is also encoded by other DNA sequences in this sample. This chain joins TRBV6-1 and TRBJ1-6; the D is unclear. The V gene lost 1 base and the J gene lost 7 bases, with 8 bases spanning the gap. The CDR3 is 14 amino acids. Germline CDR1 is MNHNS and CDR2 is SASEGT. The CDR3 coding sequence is TGTGCCAGCAGTGAAGGAGGTTGGAATTCACCCCTCCACTTT. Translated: CASSEGGWNSPLHF.

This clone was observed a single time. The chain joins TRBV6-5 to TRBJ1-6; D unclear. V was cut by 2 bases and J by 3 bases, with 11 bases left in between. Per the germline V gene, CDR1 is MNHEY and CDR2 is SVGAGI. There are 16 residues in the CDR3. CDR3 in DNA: TGTGCCAGCAGTTACCAAGGACGGATCTATAATTCACCCCTCCACTTT. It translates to CASSYQGRIYNSPLHF.

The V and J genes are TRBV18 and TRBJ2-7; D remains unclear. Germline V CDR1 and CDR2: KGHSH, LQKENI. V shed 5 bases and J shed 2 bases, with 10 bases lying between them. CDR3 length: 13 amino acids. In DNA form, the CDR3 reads TGTGCCAGCTCAAGAGCAACCCCCTACGAGCAGTACTTC. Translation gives CASSRATPYEQYF.

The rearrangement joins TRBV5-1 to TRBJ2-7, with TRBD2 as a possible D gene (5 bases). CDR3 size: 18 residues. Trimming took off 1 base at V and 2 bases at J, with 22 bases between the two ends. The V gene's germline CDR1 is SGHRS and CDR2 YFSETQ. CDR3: CASSLRVRETITPYEQYF. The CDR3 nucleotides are TGCGCCAGCAGCTTGAGAGTCCGGGAAACCATAACTCCCTACGAGCAGTACTTC.

CDR3 sequence (DNA): TGTGCCAGCGCGAAGTACACAGATACGCAGTATTTT. It codes for CASAKYTDTQYF. V is TRBV9 and J is TRBJ2-3, with D unclear. The V gene's germline CDR1 is SGDLS and CDR2 YYNGEE. The CDR3 consists of 12 residues. V was trimmed by 7 bases and J by 2 bases, leaving 8 bases between them.

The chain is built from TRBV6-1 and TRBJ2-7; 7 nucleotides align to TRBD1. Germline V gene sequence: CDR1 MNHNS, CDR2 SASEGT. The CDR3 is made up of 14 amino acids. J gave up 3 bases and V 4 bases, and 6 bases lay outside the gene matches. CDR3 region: CASSGTGNYYEQYF. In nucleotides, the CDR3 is TGTGCCAGCAGTGGGACAGGAAACTACTACGAGCAGTACTTC.

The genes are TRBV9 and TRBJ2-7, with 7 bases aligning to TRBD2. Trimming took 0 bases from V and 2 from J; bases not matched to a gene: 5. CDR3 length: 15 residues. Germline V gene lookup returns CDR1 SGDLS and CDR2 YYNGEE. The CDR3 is CASSVESGTTYEQYF. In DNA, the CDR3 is TGTGCCAGCAGCGTAGAGAGCGGGACCACCTACGAGCAGTACTTC.

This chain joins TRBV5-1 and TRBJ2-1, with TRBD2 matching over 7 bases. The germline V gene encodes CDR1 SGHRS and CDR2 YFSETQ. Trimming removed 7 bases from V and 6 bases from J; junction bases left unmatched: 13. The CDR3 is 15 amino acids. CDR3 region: CASGTGGPISNEQFF. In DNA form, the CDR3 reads TGCGCCAGCGGGACGGGAGGCCCTATTAGCAATGAGCAGTTCTTC. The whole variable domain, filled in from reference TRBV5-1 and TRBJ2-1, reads KAGVTQTPRYLIKTRGQQVTLSCSPISGHRSVSWYQQTPGQGLQFLFEYFSETQRNKGNFPGRFSGRQFSNSRSEMNVSTLELGDSALYLCASGTGGPISNEQFFGPGTRLTVL.